These T cell receptor beta chains were read from a single sample in a study of blood T cell repertoires in COVID-19. Only in-frame clones appear in the TCRdb table, and some are missing; sequencing was by immunoSEQ multiplex PCR. The sample records roughly 30,000 clones, around 89% being singletons. The sequenced material came from peripheral blood. The receptor source for this set is a human donor in a cohort sampled during active COVID-19. CDR3s include the opening cysteine and the closing phenylalanine or tryptophan. A D gene is named only where the DNA matches it firmly. Some rows mark clone size as missing; the rest say once, few, many or name a class of expanded clone.

d_gene	v_gene	j_gene	abundance	CDR3nt	CDR3aa
TRBD2	TRBV4-1	TRBJ2-3	few	TGCGCCAGCAGCTCTGCCCCGCGGGGGGGCCCAGATACGCAGTATTTT	CASSSAPRGGPDTQYF
NA	TRBV2	TRBJ2-3	NA	TGTGCCAGCAGTGGAGGGGGGGGAACTAGCACAGATACGCAGTATTTT	CASSGGGGTSTDTQYF
NA	TRBV25-1	TRBJ2-2	NA	TGTGCCAGCAGCAGACGGACAGCGAACACCGGGGAGCTGTTTTTT	CASSRRTANTGELFF
TRBD1	TRBV2	TRBJ2-3	NA	TGTGCCAGCAGTGTACGGGACAGCTCCACAGATACGCAGTATTTT	CASSVRDSSTDTQYF
TRBD1	TRBV23-1	TRBJ2-7	NA	TGCGCCAGCAGGCACAGGGGGTGCTCCTACGAGCAGTACTTC	CASRHRGCSYEQYF
TRBD1	TRBV7-3	TRBJ2-3	NA	TGTGCCAGCAGCCCGGACAGGGGGTGGACAGATACGCAGTATTTT	CASSPDRGWTDTQYF
TRBD1	TRBV4-2	TRBJ1-2	once	TGTGCCAGCAGCCAAGACGACAGGGTTATGGATGGCTACACCTTC	CASSQDDRVMDGYTF
TRBD1	TRBV28	TRBJ1-1	NA	TGTGCCAGCAGTTTACTCGACAGGGACGCTTTCTTT	CASSLLDRDAFF
TRBD2	TRBV3-1/TRBV3-2	TRBJ2-5	NA	TGTGCCAGCAGCCAAGGATCGCGGGGGGTTCAAGAGACCCAGTACTTC	CASSQGSRGVQETQYF
NA	TRBV12-5	TRBJ1-5	NA	TGTGCTAGTGGTTTAGGGACTCCCCGCGGTCAGCCCCAGCATTTT	CASGLGTPRGQPQHF
NA	TRBV5-6	TRBJ2-5	NA	TGTGCCAGCAGCTTGTCGGCTAGCCAAGAGACCCAGTACTTC	CASSLSASQETQYF
TRBD1	TRBV13	TRBJ1-3	NA	TGTGCCAGCAGCTTATTCCCGGACAGGGGTTTGGGAAACACCATATATTTT	CASSLFPDRGLGNTIYF
NA	TRBV9	TRBJ2-3	NA	TGTGCCAGCAGCGGGACAGCAAGCACAGATACGCAGTATTTT	CASSGTASTDTQYF
NA	TRBV6-1	TRBJ1-1	NA	TGTGCCAGCAGTGAACCGGCTAAGGGGACTGAAGCTTTCTTT	CASSEPAKGTEAFF
NA	TRBV9	TRBJ1-3	NA	TGTGCCAGCAGCGGCGGGGTCCCTGGAAACACCATATATTTT	CASSGGVPGNTIYF
NA	TRBV10-2	TRBJ2-7	NA	TGCGCCAGCTGGGTGGGGTCAGGAGGCGAGCAGTACTTC	CASWVGSGGEQYF
TRBD2	TRBV5-1	TRBJ2-3	NA	TGCGCCAGCAGCACTAGCGGGGTTACAGATACGCAGTATTTT	CASSTSGVTDTQYF
TRBD2	TRBV18	TRBJ2-3	NA	TGTGCCAGCTCACCCCGACTAGCGGGGTCCACAGATACGCAGTATTTT	CASSPRLAGSTDTQYF
NA	TRBV29-1	TRBJ2-2	NA	TGCAGCGTTGAACTGGGGGTACAGGGAAGAACCGGGGAGCTGTTTTTT	CSVELGVQGRTGELFF
TRBD1	TRBV15	TRBJ2-5	NA	TGTGCCACCAGCGCCAGACAGGGGGTTTTGGTGGAGACCCAGTACTTC	CATSARQGVLVETQYF
NA	TRBV5-1	TRBJ2-2	NA	TGCGCCAGCAGCTGGTTTGGAGGGGACGGGGAGCTGTTTTTT	CASSWFGGDGELFF
TRBD2	TRBV19	TRBJ2-5	once	TGTGCCAGTAGTGCCCGGGGGGAAGAGACCCAGTACTTC	CASSARGEETQYF
NA	TRBV3-1/TRBV3-2	TRBJ2-7	few	TGTGCCAGCAGCCAACAAGTGGGGGCAGCATCCTACGAGCAGTACTTC	CASSQQVGAASYEQYF
NA	TRBV25-1	TRBJ1-1	NA	TGTGCCAGCAGTGACTTCAGGGGCGCCGGGACTGAAGCTTTCTTT	CASSDFRGAGTEAFF
NA	TRBV7-9	TRBJ1-1	once	TGTGCCAGCAGCTCACCGAATGGCGCGGGAACTGAAGCTTTCTTT	CASSSPNGAGTEAFF
TRBD1	TRBV24-1	TRBJ2-3	once	TGTGCCACCAGTGATCATGACAGGGGGCAAGGCACAGATACGCAGTATTTT	CATSDHDRGQGTDTQYF
NA	TRBV19	TRBJ2-7	NA	TGTGCCAGTAGTGTAGGGACTGGCGAGTACTACGAGCAGTACTTC	CASSVGTGEYYEQYF
TRBD1	TRBV9	TRBJ1-3	NA	TGTGCCAGCAGCGGGGCCTATACAGGGGGCCCTGGAAACACCATATATTTT	CASSGAYTGGPGNTIYF
NA	TRBV3-1/TRBV3-2	TRBJ1-2	NA	TGTGCCAGCAGCCCCCCGGACAGCCTTTATGGCTACACCTTC	CASSPPDSLYGYTF
TRBD1	TRBV24-1	TRBJ1-1	NA	TGTGCCACCAGTGACATTAACAGGGGGCACGGCACTGAAGCTTTCTTT	CATSDINRGHGTEAFF
TRBD1	TRBV28	TRBJ1-2	few	TGTGCCAGCAGTAGCCATCGGACAGGTCTCGTGAACTATGGCTACACCTTC	CASSSHRTGLVNYGYTF